The 24 T cell receptor beta chains below all came from one sample that was sequenced in a study of Tregs in tolerant kidney transplant recipients. Generated by immunoSEQ multiplex PCR, the TCRdb table keeps only in-frame clones and is missing some. Here the sample spans roughly 120,000 clones, roughly nine tenths being singletons. Source material: CD4+ T cells from blood. The receptors stem from a human donor in good health.

V usage is TRBV19 and J usage is TRBJ2-1; D is unresolved. V gave up 4 bases and J gave up 9 bases, with 13 bases separating them. This CDR3 has 13 amino acids. Germline V lookup: CDR1 LNHDA, CDR2 SQIVND (reference sequence). CDR3 DNA: TGTGCCAGTAGTACCGACCGGGTTGGTGAGCAGTTCTTC. Translation: CASSTDRVGEQFF.

The chain has TRBV12-5 and TRBJ2-5; D may be TRBD2 (6 bases). Germline CDR1 reads LGHNT; CDR2 reads FRNRAP. The CDR3 runs to 14 residues. Trimming shortened V by 3 bases and J by 2 bases, and 10 bases separated the two germline ends. The DNA for the CDR3 is TGTGCTAGTGGTTTTAACGGGAGACAAGAGACCCAGTACTTC. Translated, it gives CASGFNGRQETQYF.

This chain joins TRBV29-1 and TRBJ2-1, with 9 bases lining up with TRBD1. From germline, CDR1 is SQVTM and CDR2 ANQGSEA. The CDR3 covers 12 residues. Trimming removed 7 bases from V and 9 bases from J; junction bases left unmatched: 7. The CDR3 here is CSAGQGVGEQFF. CDR3 nucleotide sequence: TGCAGCGCGGGACAGGGAGTCGGTGAGCAGTTCTTC.

V and J are TRBV18 and TRBJ1-2, with a tentative D call TRBD1 (6 bases). The V gene lost 2 bases and the J gene lost 4 bases, with 11 bases spanning the gap. The CDR3 sequence is 14 residues long. Germline-derived CDR1 and CDR2 are KGHSH and LQKENI. The CDR3: CASSPIRDIYGYTF. The CDR3 nucleotides read TGTGCCAGCTCACCAATCAGGGACATCTATGGCTACACCTTC. The variable domain in full, with the rest retrieved from reference TRBV18 and TRBJ1-2, is NAGVMQNPRHLVRRRGQEARLRCSPMKGHSHVYWYRQLPEEGLKFMVYLQKENIIDESGMPKERFSAEFPKEGPSILRIQQVVRGDSAAYFCASSPIRDIYGYTFGSGTRLTVV.

The rearrangement uses TRBV7-9 and TRBJ1-2, with a tentative D call TRBD1 (5 bases). Trimming pared 3 bases from V and 0 bases from J, leaving 11 bases between. The CDR3 sequence is 15 residues long. Germline V gene sequence: CDR1 SEHNR, CDR2 FQNEAQ (reference sequence). In nucleotides, the CDR3 is TGTGCCAGCAGCTTCGCCACAGGAGCTAACTATGGCTACACCTTC. Protein: CASSFATGANYGYTF.

This sequence joins TRBV4-2 and TRBJ2-1; the match to TRBD2 covers 10 bases. Losses at the gene ends were 4 bases for V and 12 bases for J; bases not matched to a gene: 6. This CDR3 region has 13 residues. Germline V gives CDR1 LGHNA, CDR2 YNFKEQ. The CDR3 nucleotides read TGTGCCAGCAGCCCCGGACTAGCGGAATGGCAGTTCTTC. This sequence encodes CASSPGLAEWQFF.

This chain uses TRBV7-9 with TRBJ1-6; 7 nucleotides agree with TRBD1. This CDR3 is built from 14 residues. Trimming cost V 5 bases and J 4 bases; bases outside gene matches: 2. The V gene's germline CDR1 is SEHNR and CDR2 FQNEAQ (reference sequence). The CDR3, as DNA: TGTGCCAGCAGCCGGGACAGTTATAATTCACCCCTCCACTTT. Its protein product is CASSRDSYNSPLHF.

The J gene is TRBJ1-2, the V gene TRBV6-6, with D unresolved. There are 14 residues in the CDR3. Germline CDR1 and CDR2: MNHNY and SVGAGI (reference sequence). With 8 bases removed from V and 2 bases from J, the gap between germline ends came to 15 bases. CDR3 nucleotide sequence: TGTGCCAGCGCCAACTCGGACGTGAACTATGGCTACACCTTC. It encodes CASANSDVNYGYTF.

J is TRBJ2-5 and V is TRBV10-1; a possible D gene is TRBD2 (7 bases). This CDR3 has 13 residues. With 2 bases removed from V and 7 bases from J, the gap between germline ends came to 11 bases. Germline values: CDR1 WNHNN, CDR2 SYGVQD (reference sequence). The CDR3: CASSEGGGGTQYF. In DNA, the CDR3 is TGCGCCAGCAGTGAGGGGGGGGGCGGGACCCAGTACTTC.

The chain is built from TRBV27 and TRBJ2-3; D unclear. The V end lost 2 bases, the J end lost 2 bases, and 8 bases lay between the germline ends. Germline V gene lookup returns CDR1 MNHEY and CDR2 SMNVEV (reference sequence). This CDR3 comprises 14 residues. The DNA for the CDR3 is TGTGCCAGCAGTTTAGGGCAACCCACAGATACGCAGTATTTT. Translating it yields CASSLGQPTDTQYF.

The chain joins TRBV6-5 to TRBJ1-5, with D maybe TRBD1 (5 bases). This CDR3 spans 16 amino acids. Germline loops: CDR1 MNHEY, CDR2 SVGAGI. Trimming stripped 4 bases from V and 1 base from J, with 14 bases between. The CDR3 reads CASSLSSGLSNQPQHF. The CDR3 nucleotides are TGTGCCAGCAGTTTATCTTCAGGGTTAAGCAATCAGCCCCAGCATTTT.

A word on this clone: The junction departs from germline at one end; a sequencing error may be responsible. The V and J genes are TRBV5-1 and TRBJ2-1, with D hard to call. Looked up from germline, CDR1 is SGHRS and CDR2 is YFSETQ. This CDR3 is 13 amino acids long. The CDR3 DNA follows: TGCGCCAGCAGCCCACGGACGGCCAATAAGCAGTTCTTC. Translated: CASSPRTANKQFF.

The chain has TRBV5-1 and TRBJ2-4, with D possibly being TRBD1 (5 bases). The CDR3 runs to 15 residues. V lost 5 bases, J lost 0 bases, and 12 bases lay in between. Germline values: CDR1 SGHRS, CDR2 YFSETQ. The CDR3 region is CASSPRVLAKNIQYF. CDR3 DNA: TGCGCCAGCAGTCCCAGGGTGTTAGCCAAAAACATTCAGTACTTC. The full variable domain, its missing parts supplied by reference TRBV5-1 and TRBJ2-4, is KAGVTQTPRYLIKTRGQQVTLSCSPISGHRSVSWYQQTPGQGLQFLFEYFSETQRNKGNFPGRFSGRQFSNSRSEMNVSTLELGDSALYLCASSPRVLAKNIQYFGAGTRLSVL.

The chain carries TRBV19 and TRBJ1-4; D is unresolved. Trimming took 3 bases from V and 12 from J, leaving 14 bases between them. Germline CDR1 and CDR2: LNHDA and SQIVND (reference sequence). This CDR3 contains 13 residues. Here the CDR3 reads CASSMMGHGELFF. CDR3 sequence (DNA): TGTGCCAGTAGTATGATGGGCCATGGAGAACTGTTTTTT.

This sequence joins TRBV7-8 and TRBJ1-1; TRBD1 aligns across 9 bases. The CDR3 contains 16 residues. V lost 5 bases and J lost 1; bases outside the gene matches: 8. The germline V gene has CDR1 SGHVS and CDR2 FQNEAQ. In nucleotides, the CDR3 is TGTGCCAGCAGCCCAAGACAGGGGGGAAGGAACACTGAAGCTTTCTTT. It codes for CASSPRQGGRNTEAFF.

Points on this clone: Distinct nucleotide sequences in the sample also encode this CDR3. The rearrangement joins TRBV5-1 to TRBJ1-4; unclear D gene. The germline gives CDR1 SGHRS, CDR2 YFSETQ. The CDR3 has 13 residues. V lost 3 bases and J lost 7, with 10 bases in between. CDR3: CASSSGPGEKLFF. CDR3 bases: TGCGCCAGCAGCTCAGGACCGGGTGAAAAACTGTTTTTT.

The chain links TRBV6-5 to TRBJ2-1; TRBD2 matches at 9 bases. CDR1 is MNHEY, CDR2 SVGAGI, per germline. Trimming took 8 bases from V and 3 from J; bases not matched to a gene: 8. The CDR3 runs to 15 residues. The CDR3 region is CASWSSGGYYNEQFF. The CDR3 region has the DNA TGTGCCAGCTGGAGTAGCGGGGGATACTACAATGAGCAGTTCTTC.

V gene TRBV27 combines with J gene TRBJ2-2; D remains unclear. In germline, CDR1 is MNHEY, CDR2 SMNVEV (reference sequence). The CDR3 is 14 amino acids. Deletions cut 10 bases from V and 5 bases from J, with 17 bases between. CDR3 sequence: CATKGLLGTGELFF. The CDR3 region has the DNA TGTGCCACCAAGGGCCTCCTGGGTACCGGGGAGCTGTTTTTT.

The chain is built from TRBV2 and TRBJ2-1, with a tentative D call TRBD1 (6 bases). The CDR3 length is 12 residues. Germline V lookup: CDR1 SNHLY, CDR2 FYNNEI. Trimming pared 8 bases from V and 6 bases from J, leaving 11 bases between. CDR3 nucleotides: TGTGCCAGCCCGGACAGTTCCAATGAGCAGTTCTTC. This translates into CASPDSSNEQFF. Variable domain in full (rest from reference TRBV2 and TRBJ2-1): EPEVTQTPSHQVTQMGQEVILRCVPISNHLYFYWYRQILGQKVEFLVSFYNNEISEKSEIFDDQFSVERPDGSNFTLKIRSTKLEDSAMYFCASPDSSNEQFFGPGTRLTVL.

The chain links TRBV6-5 to TRBJ1-1, with a tentative D call TRBD1 (5 bases). Germline-derived CDR1 and CDR2 are MNHEY and SVGAGI. The CDR3 contains 16 residues. V lost 0 bases and J lost 1, with 12 bases in between. In nucleotides, the CDR3 is TGTGCCAGCAGTTACTCGAGGGGAATGGGGAACACTGAAGCTTTCTTT. This gives the protein CASSYSRGMGNTEAFF.

The chain recombines TRBV6-6 with TRBJ1-2, with a possible D match to TRBD1 (5 bases). Germline V gene lookup returns CDR1 MNHNY and CDR2 SVGAGI (reference sequence). This CDR3 has 15 amino acids. V lost 4 bases and J 7 bases, leaving 19 bases between the germline ends. CDR3: CASSSPGQLFIGYTF. In nucleotides, the CDR3 is TGTGCCAGCAGTTCCCCGGGGCAGCTGTTTATTGGCTACACCTTC.

The genes are TRBV19 and TRBJ2-6, with D hard to call. The CDR3 is 14 amino acids. Trimming took off 7 bases at V and 0 bases at J, with 7 bases between the two ends. The germline gives CDR1 LNHDA, CDR2 SQIVND (reference sequence). The CDR3 nucleotides read TGTGCCAGTACTGACACCTCTGGGGCCAACGTCCTGACTTTC. The encoded protein is CASTDTSGANVLTF.

The rearrangement links TRBV29-1 to TRBJ1-2, with a weak D call TRBD1 (5 bases). The germline V gene encodes CDR1 SQVTM and CDR2 ANQGSEA. The ends were cut back, 6 bases at V and 4 bases at J, with 21 bases in the middle. There are 15 residues in the CDR3. CDR3 residues: CSVLTPTGTIYGYTF. CDR3 nucleotide sequence: TGCAGCGTCCTCACCCCCACGGGGACCATCTATGGCTACACCTTC.

The chain has TRBV2 and TRBJ1-3; D may be TRBD1 (5 bases). The V gene lost 6 bases and the J gene lost 2 bases, with 11 bases spanning the gap. The CDR3 runs 14 residues. Per germline, CDR1 SNHLY and CDR2 FYNNEI. As DNA, the CDR3 is TGTGCCAGCAGGGGGGGGTCCCCTGGAAACACCATATATTTT. This sequence encodes CASRGGSPGNTIYF.